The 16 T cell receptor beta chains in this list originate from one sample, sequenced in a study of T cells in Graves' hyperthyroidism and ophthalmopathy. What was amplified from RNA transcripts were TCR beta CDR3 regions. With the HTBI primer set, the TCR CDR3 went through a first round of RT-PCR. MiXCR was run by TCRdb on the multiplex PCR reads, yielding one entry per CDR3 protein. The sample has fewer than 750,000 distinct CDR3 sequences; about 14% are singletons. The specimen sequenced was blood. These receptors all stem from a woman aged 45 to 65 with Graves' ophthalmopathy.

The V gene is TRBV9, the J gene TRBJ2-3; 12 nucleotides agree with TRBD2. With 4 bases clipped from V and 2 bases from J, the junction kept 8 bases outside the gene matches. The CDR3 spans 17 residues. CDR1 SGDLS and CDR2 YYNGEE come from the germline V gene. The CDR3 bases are TGTGCCAGCAGCTTCCTCTCTAGCGGGAGGGTCACAGATACGCAGTATTTT. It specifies CASSFLSSGRVTDTQYF.

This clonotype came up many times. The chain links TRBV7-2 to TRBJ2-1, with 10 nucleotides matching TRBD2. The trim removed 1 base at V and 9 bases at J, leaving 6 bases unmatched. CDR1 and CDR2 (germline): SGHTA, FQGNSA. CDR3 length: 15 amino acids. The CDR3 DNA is TGTGCCAGCAGCTTAGGGCTAGCGGGAGTCATTGAGCAGTTCTTC. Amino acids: CASSLGLAGVIEQFF.

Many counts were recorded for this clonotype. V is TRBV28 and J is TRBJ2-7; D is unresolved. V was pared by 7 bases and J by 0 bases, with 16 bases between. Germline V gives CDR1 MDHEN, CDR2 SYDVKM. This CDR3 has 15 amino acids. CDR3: CASIDLRSSSYEQYF. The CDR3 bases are TGTGCCAGCATAGACCTGCGGAGCAGCTCCTACGAGCAGTACTTC.

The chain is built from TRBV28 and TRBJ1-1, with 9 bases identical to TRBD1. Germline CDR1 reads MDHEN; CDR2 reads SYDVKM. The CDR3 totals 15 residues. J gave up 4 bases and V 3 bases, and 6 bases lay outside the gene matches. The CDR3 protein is CASSFGDRVGTEAFF. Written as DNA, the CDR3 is TGTGCCAGCAGTTTTGGGGACAGGGTAGGCACTGAAGCTTTCTTT.

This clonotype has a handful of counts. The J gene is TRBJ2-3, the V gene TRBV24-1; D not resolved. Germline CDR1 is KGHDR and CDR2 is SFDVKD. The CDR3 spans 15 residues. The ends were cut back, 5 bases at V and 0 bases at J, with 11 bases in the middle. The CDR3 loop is CATSGAVGSTDTQYF. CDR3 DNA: TGTGCCACCAGTGGGGCAGTTGGAAGCACAGATACGCAGTATTTT.

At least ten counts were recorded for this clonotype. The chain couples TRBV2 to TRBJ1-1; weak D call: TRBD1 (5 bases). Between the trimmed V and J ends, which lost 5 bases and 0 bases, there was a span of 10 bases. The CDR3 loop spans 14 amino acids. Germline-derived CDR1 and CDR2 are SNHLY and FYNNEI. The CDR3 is CASSQRGVNTEAFF. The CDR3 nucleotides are TGTGCCAGCAGTCAAAGAGGGGTGAACACTGAAGCTTTCTTT.

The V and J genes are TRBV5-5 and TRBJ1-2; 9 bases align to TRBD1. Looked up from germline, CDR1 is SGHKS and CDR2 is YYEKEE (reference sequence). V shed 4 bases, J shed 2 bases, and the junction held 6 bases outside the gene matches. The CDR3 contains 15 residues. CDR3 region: CASSHRGLENYGYTF. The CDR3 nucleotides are TGTGCCAGCAGCCACAGGGGGCTGGAAAACTATGGCTACACCTTC.

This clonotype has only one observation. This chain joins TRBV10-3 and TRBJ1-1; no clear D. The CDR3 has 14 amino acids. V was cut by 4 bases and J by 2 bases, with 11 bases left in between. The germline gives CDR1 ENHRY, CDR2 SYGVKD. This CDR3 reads CAISVKGFNTEAFF. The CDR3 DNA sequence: TGTGCCATCAGTGTAAAGGGATTCAACACTGAAGCTTTCTTT.

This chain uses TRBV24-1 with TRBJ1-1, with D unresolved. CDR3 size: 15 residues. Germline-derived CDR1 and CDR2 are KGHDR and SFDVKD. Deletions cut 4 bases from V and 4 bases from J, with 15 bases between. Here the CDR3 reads CATSEPPRRATEAFF. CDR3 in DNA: TGTGCCACCAGTGAGCCGCCGAGGAGGGCCACTGAAGCTTTCTTT.

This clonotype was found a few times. CDR3 DNA: TGCAGTGCTAGTCAGCTCAACACTGAAGCTTTCTTT. Amino acids: CSASQLNTEAFF. The rearrangement joins TRBV20-1 to TRBJ1-1; no firm D call. In germline, CDR1 is DFQATT, CDR2 SNEGSKA (reference sequence). With 3 bases removed from V and 2 bases from J, the gap between germline ends came to 7 bases. The CDR3 has 12 residues.

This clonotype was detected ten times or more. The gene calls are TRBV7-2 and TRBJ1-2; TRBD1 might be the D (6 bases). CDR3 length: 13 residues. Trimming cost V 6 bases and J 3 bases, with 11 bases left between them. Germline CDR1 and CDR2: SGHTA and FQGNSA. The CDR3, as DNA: TGTGCCAGCAGTGGGGGCATGTACTATGGCTACACCTTC. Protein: CASSGGMYYGYTF.

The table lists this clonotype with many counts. CDR3 region: CASSPEGASYNEQFF. DNA of the CDR3: TGTGCCAGCTCACCTGAGGGAGCTTCCTACAATGAGCAGTTCTTC. The chain employs TRBV18 and TRBJ2-1; possible D gene TRBD2, 5 bases. The CDR3 loop spans 15 amino acids. Germline CDR1 reads KGHSH; CDR2 reads LQKENI. Trimming shortened V by 3 bases and J by 1 base, and 10 bases separated the two germline ends.

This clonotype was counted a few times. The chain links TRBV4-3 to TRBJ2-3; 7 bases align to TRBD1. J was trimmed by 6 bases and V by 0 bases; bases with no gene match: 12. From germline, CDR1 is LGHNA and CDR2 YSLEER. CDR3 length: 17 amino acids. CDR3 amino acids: CASSQDVQGIRADTQYF. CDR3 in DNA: TGCGCCAGCAGCCAAGATGTACAGGGGATTCGGGCGGATACGCAGTATTTT.

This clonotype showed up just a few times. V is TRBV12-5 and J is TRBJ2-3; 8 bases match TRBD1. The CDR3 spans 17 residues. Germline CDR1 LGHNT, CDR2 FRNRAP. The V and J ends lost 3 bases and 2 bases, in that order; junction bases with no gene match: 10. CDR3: CASGFPLQGVNTDTQYF. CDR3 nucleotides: TGTGCTAGTGGTTTTCCTTTACAGGGGGTGAACACAGATACGCAGTATTTT.

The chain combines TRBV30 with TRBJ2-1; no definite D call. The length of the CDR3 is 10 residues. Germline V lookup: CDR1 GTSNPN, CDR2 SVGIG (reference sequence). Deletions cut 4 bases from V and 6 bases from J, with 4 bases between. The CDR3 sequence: CAWKVNEQFF. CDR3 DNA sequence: TGTGCCTGGAAGGTCAATGAGCAGTTCTTC. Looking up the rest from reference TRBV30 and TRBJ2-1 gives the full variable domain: SQTIHQWPATLVQPVGSPLSLECTVEGTSNPNLYWYRQAAGRGLQLLFYSVGIGQISSEVPQNLSASRPQDRQFILSSKKLLLSDSGFYLCAWKVNEQFFGPGTRLTVL.

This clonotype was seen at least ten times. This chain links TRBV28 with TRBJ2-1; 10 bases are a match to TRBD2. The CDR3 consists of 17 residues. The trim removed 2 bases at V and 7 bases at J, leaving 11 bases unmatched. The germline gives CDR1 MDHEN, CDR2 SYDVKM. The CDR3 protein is CASSLGDLAGAGNEQFF. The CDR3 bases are TGTGCCAGCAGTTTAGGGGATCTAGCGGGAGCAGGTAATGAGCAGTTCTTC. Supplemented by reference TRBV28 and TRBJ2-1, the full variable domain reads DVKVTQSSRYLVKRTGEKVFLECVQDMDHENMFWYRQDPGLGLRLIYFSYDVKMKEKGDIPEGYSVSREKKERFSLILESASTNQTSMYLCASSLGDLAGAGNEQFFGPGTRLTVL.